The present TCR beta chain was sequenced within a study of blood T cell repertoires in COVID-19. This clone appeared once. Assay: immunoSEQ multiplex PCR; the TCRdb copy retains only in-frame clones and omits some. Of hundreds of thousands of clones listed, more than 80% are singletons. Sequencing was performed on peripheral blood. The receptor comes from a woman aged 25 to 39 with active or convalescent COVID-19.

The CDR3 loop reads CASSEGTLGTF. In DNA form, the CDR3 reads TGTGCCAGCAGTGAAGGAACGCTCGGCACCTTC. The rearrangement uses TRBV6-1 and TRBJ1-2, with D unclear. CDR1 is MNHNS and CDR2 is SASEGT in the germline V gene. V shed 1 base and J shed 13 bases, with 10 bases lying between them. This CDR3 is 11 amino acids long.